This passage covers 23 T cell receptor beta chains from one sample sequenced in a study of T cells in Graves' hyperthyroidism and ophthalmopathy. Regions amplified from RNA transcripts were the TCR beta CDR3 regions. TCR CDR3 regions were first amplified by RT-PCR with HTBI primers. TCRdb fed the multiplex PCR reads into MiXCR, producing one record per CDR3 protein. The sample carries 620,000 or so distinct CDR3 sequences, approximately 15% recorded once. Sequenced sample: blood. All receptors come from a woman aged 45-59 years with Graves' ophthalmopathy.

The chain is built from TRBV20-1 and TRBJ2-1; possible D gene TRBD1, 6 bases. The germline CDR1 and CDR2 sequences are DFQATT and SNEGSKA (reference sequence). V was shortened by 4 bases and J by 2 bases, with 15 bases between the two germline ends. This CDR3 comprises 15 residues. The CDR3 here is CSANPGVDPYNEQFF. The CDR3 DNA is TGCAGTGCTAACCCAGGGGTCGACCCCTACAATGAGCAGTTCTTC.

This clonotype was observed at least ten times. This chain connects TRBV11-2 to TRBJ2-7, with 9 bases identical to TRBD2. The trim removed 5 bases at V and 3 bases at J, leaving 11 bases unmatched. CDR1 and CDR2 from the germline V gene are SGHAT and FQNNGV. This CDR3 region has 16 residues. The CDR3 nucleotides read TGTGCCAGCAGCCTACTGACGCGGGAGGGCCACTACGAGCAGTACTTC. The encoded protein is CASSLLTREGHYEQYF.

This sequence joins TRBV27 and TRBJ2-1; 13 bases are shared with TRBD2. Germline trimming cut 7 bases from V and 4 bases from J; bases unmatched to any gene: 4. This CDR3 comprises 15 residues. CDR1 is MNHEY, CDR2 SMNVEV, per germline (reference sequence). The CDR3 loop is CASNSLAGGYNEQFF. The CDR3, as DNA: TGTGCCAGCAACTCACTAGCGGGAGGGTACAATGAGCAGTTCTTC.

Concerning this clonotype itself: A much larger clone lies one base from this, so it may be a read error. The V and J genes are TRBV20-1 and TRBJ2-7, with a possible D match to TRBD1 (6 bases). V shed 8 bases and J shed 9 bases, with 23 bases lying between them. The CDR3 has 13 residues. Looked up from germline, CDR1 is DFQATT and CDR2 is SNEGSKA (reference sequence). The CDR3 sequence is CSPIEGVTGGQYF. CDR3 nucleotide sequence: TGCAGTCCTATTGAGGGGGTAACGGGTGGGCAGTACTTC.

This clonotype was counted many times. The CDR3 spells CSAFPGTGNTYEQYF. CDR3 bases: TGCAGTGCTTTTCCCGGGACAGGGAATACCTACGAGCAGTACTTC. This chain connects TRBV20-1 to TRBJ2-7; 9 bases are a match to TRBD1. With 5 bases clipped from V and 2 bases from J, the junction kept 10 bases outside the gene matches. The germline V gene has CDR1 DFQATT and CDR2 SNEGSKA (reference sequence). The CDR3 extends over 15 amino acids.

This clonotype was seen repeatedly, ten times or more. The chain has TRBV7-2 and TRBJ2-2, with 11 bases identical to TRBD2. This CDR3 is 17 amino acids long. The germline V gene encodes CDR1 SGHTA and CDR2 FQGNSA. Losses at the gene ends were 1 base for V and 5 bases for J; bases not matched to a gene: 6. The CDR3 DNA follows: TGTGCCAGCAGCTTAGTAGCGGGAGGGCCAGTTACCGGGGAGCTGTTTTTT. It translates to CASSLVAGGPVTGELFF.

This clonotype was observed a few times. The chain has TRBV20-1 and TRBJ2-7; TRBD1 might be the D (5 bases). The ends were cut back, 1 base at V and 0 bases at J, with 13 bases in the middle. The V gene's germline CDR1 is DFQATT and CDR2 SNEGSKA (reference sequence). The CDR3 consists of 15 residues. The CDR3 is CSARAPDMYSYEQYF. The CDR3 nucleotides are TGCAGTGCTAGAGCCCCGGACATGTACTCCTACGAGCAGTACTTC.

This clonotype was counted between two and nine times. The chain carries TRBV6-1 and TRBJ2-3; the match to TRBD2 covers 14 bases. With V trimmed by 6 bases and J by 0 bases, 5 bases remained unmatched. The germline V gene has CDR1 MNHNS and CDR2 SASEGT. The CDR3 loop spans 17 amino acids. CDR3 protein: CASRGTSGSVSTDTQYF. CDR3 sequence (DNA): TGTGCCAGCAGGGGGACTAGCGGGAGTGTAAGCACAGATACGCAGTATTTT.

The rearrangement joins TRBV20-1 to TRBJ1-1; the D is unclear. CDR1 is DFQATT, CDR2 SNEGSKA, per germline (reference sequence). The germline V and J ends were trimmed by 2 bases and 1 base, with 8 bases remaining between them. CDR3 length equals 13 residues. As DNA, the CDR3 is TGCAGTGCTAGATCGAGAGAGAACACTGAAGCTTTCTTT. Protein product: CSARSRENTEAFF.

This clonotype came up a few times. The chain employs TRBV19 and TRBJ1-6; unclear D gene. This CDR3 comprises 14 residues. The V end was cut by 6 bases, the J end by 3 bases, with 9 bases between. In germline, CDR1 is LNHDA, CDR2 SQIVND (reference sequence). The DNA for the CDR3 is TGTGCCAGTAGATCGGATTTCTATAATTCACCCCTCCACTTT. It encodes CASRSDFYNSPLHF. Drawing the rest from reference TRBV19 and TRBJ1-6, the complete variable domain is DGGITQSPKYLFRKEGQNVTLSCEQNLNHDAMYWYRQDPGQGLRLIYYSQIVNDFQKGDIAEGYSVSREKKESFPLTVTSAQKNPTAFYLCASRSDFYNSPLHFGNGTRLTVT.

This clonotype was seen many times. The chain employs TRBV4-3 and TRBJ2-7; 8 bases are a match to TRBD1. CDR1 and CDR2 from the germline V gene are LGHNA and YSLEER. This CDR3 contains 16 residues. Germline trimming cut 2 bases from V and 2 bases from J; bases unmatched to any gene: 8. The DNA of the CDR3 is TGCGCCAGCAGCCAACGTATGGCAGGGGGCCCCTACGAGCAGTACTTC. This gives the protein CASSQRMAGGPYEQYF.

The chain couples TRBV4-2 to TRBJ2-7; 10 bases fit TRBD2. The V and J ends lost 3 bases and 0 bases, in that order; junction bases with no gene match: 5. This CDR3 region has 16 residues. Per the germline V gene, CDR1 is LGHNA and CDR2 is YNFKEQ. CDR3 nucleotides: TGTGCCAGCAGCCACACCGGGACTAGCGACTCCTACGAGCAGTACTTC. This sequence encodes CASSHTGTSDSYEQYF.

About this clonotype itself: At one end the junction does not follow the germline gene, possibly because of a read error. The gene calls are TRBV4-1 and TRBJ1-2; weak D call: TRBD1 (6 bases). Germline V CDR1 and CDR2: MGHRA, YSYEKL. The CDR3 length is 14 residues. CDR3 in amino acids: CAGNHGTGIYGYTF. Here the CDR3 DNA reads TGTGCCGGCAACCACGGTACAGGGATCTATGGCTACACCTTC.

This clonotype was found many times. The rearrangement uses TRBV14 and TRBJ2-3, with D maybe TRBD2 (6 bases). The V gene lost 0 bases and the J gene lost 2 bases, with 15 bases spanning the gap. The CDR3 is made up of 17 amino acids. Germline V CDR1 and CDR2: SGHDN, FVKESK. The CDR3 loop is CASSQDLQAGNTDTQYF. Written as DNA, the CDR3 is TGTGCCAGCAGCCAAGATCTCCAGGCGGGAAACACAGATACGCAGTATTTT.

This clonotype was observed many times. DNA of the CDR3: TGTGCCAGCAGTAGGAACAGGGTTACTGAAGATGGCTACACCTTC. Protein product: CASSRNRVTEDGYTF. The V and J genes are TRBV27 and TRBJ1-2, with D perhaps matching TRBD1 (6 bases). The CDR3 has 15 amino acids. Trimming left V 5 bases short and J 6 bases short, with 19 bases between. Germline CDR1 reads MNHEY; CDR2 reads SMNVEV (reference sequence).

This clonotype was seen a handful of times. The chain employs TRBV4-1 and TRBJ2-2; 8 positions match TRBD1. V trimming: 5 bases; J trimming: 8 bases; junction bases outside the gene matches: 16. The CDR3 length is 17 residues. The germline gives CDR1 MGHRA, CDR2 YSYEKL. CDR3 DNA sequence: TGCGCCAGCAGCAACATCCCGGGACAGGACCCCGGAGGGGAGCTGTTTTTT. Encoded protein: CASSNIPGQDPGGELFF.

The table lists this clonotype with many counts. Here the CDR3 reads CASSPSGQGYTEAFF. The CDR3 DNA reads TGTGCCAGCAGTCCCTCGGGACAGGGATACACTGAAGCTTTCTTT. The chain is built from TRBV28 and TRBJ1-1, with 9 bases identical to TRBD1. CDR1 MDHEN and CDR2 SYDVKM come from the germline V gene. The trim removed 5 bases at V and 3 bases at J, leaving 7 bases unmatched. The length of the CDR3 is 15 residues.

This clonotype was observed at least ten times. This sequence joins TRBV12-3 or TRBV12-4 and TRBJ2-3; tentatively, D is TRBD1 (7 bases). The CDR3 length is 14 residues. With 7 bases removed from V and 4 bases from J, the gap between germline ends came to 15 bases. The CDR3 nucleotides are TGTGCCAGCACCTCAGGGGGGAGGCCAGATACGCAGTATTTT. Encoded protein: CASTSGGRPDTQYF.

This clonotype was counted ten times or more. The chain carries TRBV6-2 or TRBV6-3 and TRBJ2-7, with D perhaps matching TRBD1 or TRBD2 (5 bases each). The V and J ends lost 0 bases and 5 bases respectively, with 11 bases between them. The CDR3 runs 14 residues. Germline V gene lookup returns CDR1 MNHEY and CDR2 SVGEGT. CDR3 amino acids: CASSYSSGTHEQYF. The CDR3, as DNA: TGTGCCAGCAGTTACTCTTCAGGGACCCACGAGCAGTACTTC.

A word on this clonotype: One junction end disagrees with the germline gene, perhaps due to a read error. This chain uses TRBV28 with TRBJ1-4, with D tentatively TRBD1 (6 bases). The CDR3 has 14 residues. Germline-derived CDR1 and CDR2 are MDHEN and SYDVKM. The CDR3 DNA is TGTGTCAGCAGCCCTGACAGGCGAAATGAAAAACTGTTTTTT. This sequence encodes CVSSPDRRNEKLFF.

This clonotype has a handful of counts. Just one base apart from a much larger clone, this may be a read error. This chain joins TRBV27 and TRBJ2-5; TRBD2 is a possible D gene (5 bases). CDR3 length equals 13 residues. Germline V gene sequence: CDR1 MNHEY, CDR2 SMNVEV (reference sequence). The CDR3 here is CASSGLNQETLYF. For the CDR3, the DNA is TGTGCCAGCAGTGGACTGAATCAAGAGACCCTGTACTTC.

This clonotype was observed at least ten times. CDR3 sequence: CASSPTWEVNKRTQYF. In nucleotides, the CDR3 is TGTGCCAGCAGTCCTACATGGGAGGTGAACAAGAGAACCCAGTACTTC. The chain couples TRBV11-2 to TRBJ2-5; D is perhaps TRBD2 (6 bases). Trimming removed 6 bases at V and 8 bases at J, with 25 bases between. Germline CDR1 SGHAT, CDR2 FQNNGV. This CDR3 region has 16 residues.

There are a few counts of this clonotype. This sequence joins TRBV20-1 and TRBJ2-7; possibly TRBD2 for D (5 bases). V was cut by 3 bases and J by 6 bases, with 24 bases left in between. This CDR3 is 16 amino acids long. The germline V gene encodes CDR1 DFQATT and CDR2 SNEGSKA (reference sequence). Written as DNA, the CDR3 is TGCAGTGCTAGCCCCTTGGCGCTAGCAATAGCCGCCGAGCAGTACTTC. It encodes CSASPLALAIAAEQYF.